The sequence of this T cell receptor (beta chain) was determined in a study of shared clonotypes between healthy human individuals. Study-wide background: The cohort comprised two women and a few men. Their ages spanned 18 to 49 years.

Data came from immunoSEQ multiplex PCR; TCRdb stores just in-frame clones and leaves some out. The sample includes 2 million to 2.5 million clones, more than 80% of them seen just once. The CDR3 length is 14 residues. Germline V lookup: CDR1 SGDLS, CDR2 YYNGEE. V lost 0 bases and J lost 7, with 14 bases in between. Sequenced: naive CD4+ T cells from PBMCs. Described subset: CD45RA+ positively selected. The TCR sequence derives from a man aged 18 to 30 in good health. Some clones in this sample may be carry-over from other donors' samples. The chain uses TRBV9 and TRBJ2-7, with TRBD2 as a possible D gene (6 bases). CDR3 protein: CASSVVGEAGEQYF. CDR3 nucleotides: TGTGCCAGCAGCGTAGTCGGTGAGGCGGGGGAGCAGTACTTC.